This T cell receptor (beta chain) appears in the sequencing data of a study of early T cells in non-severe SARS-CoV-2 infection. Per germline, CDR1 SGDLS and CDR2 YYNGEE. J lost 6 bases, V lost 4 bases, and 16 bases had no gene match. This CDR3 has 16 residues. Using its own MiXCR run on the 5' RACE reads, TCRdb lists one record per CDR3 protein. The sample carries more than 20,000 distinct CDR3 sequences, under 5% recorded once. The sequence derives from an adult who was a healthcare worker with PCR-confirmed SARS-CoV-2 infection or an uninfected control (not recorded which). The V and J genes are TRBV9 and TRBJ2-7; 7 bases fit TRBD2. Specimen: whole blood. The CDR3 loop reads CASSRSSAAGLGEQYF. Here the CDR3 DNA reads TGTGCCAGCAGCCGATCCTCGGCAGCGGGGCTCGGCGAGCAGTACTTC.